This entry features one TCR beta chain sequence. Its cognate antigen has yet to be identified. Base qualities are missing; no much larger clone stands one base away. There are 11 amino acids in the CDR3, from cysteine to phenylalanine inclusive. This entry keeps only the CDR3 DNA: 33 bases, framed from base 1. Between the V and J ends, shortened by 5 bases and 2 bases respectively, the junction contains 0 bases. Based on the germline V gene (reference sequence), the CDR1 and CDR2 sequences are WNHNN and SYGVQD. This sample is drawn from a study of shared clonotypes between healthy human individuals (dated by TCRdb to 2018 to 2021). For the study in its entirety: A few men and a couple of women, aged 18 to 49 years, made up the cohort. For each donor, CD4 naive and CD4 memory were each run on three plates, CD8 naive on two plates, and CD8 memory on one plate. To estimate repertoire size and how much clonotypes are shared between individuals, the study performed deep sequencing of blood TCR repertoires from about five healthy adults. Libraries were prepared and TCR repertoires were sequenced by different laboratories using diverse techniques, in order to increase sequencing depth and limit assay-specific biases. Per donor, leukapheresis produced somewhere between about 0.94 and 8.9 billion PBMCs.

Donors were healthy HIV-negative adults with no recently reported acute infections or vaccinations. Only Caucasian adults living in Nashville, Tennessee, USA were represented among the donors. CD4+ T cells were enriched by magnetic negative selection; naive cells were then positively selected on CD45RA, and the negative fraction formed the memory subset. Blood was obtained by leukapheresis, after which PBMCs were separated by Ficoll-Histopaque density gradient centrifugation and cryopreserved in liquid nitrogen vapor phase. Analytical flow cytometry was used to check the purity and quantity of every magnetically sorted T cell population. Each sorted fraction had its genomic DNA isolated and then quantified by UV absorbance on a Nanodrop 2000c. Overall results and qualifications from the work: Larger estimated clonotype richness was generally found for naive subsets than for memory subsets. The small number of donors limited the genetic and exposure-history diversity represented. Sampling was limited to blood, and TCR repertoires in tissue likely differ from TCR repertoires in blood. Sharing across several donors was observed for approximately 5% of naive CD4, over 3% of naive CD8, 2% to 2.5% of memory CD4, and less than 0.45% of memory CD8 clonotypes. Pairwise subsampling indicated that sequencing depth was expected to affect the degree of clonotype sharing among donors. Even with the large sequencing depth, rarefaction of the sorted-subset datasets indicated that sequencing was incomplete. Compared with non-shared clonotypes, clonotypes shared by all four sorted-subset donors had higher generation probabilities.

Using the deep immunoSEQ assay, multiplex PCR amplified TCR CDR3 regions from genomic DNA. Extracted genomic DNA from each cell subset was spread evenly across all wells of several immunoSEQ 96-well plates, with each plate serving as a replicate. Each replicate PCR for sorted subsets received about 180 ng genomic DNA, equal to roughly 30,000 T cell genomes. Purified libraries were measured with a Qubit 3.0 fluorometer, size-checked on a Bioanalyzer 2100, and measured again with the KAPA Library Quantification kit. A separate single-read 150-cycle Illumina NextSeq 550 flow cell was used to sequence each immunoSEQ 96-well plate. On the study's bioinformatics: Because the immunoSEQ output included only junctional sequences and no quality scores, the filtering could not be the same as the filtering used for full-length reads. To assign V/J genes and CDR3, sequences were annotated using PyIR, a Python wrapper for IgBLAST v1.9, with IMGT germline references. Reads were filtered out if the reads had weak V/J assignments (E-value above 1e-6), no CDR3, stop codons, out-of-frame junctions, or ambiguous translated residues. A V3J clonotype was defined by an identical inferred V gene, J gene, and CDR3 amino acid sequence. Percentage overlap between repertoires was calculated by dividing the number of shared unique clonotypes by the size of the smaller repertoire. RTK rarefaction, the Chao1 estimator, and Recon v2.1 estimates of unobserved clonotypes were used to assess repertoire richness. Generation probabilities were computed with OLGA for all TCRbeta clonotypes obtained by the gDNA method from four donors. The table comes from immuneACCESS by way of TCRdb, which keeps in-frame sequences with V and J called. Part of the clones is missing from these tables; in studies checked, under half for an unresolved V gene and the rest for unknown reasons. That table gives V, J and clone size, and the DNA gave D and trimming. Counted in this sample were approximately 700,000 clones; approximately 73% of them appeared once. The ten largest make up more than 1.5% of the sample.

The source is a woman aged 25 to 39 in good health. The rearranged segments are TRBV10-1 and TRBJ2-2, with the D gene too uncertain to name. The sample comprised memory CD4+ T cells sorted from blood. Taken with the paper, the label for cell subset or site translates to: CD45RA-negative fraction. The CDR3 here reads CASSNTGELFF. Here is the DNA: TGCGCCAGCAGTAACACCGGGGAGCTGTTTTTT.